Listed below are T cell receptor beta chains from one sample, sequenced in a study of Ad26.COV2.S vaccination and SARS-CoV-2 variants. Clones were read by immunoSEQ multiplex PCR, and TCRdb kept only the in-frame ones, dropping some. The repertoire includes 300,000 to 400,000 clones, roughly 90% of them detected once, and approximately 11% sits in the top ten. Specimen: peripheral blood, collected in a trial of Ad26.COV2.S vaccine versus placebo. The receptor source for this set is a person aged 18-65 years who received the Ad26.COV2.S COVID-19 vaccine or a placebo. CDR3s leave out the opening cysteine and the closing phenylalanine or tryptophan. Fields, in order: D gene, J gene, V gene, CDR3 protein. D genes are given only for firm matches.

d_gene: -
j_gene: TRBJ2-3
v_gene: TRBV7-2
CDR3aa: ASSLMGEDTQY

d_gene: -
j_gene: TRBJ1-1
v_gene: TRBV3-1/TRBV3-2
CDR3aa: ASSQEARNTEAF

d_gene: -
j_gene: TRBJ1-2
v_gene: TRBV7-2
CDR3aa: ASSTPPRGRSYT

d_gene: -
j_gene: TRBJ2-7
v_gene: TRBV6-5
CDR3aa: ASSLAGAHSYEQY

d_gene: -
j_gene: TRBJ2-1
v_gene: TRBV14
CDR3aa: ASSPLVGEGRNEQF

d_gene: TRBD2
j_gene: TRBJ2-1
v_gene: TRBV4-1
CDR3aa: ASSQGLAGDYNEQF

d_gene: TRBD2
j_gene: TRBJ2-1
v_gene: TRBV5-1
CDR3aa: ASSLELAAPYNEQF

d_gene: -
j_gene: TRBJ1-2
v_gene: TRBV28
CDR3aa: ASSLSGPGAGYT

d_gene: TRBD2
j_gene: TRBJ2-3
v_gene: TRBV14
CDR3aa: ASSQGFPGLAGTDTQY

d_gene: -
j_gene: TRBJ1-1
v_gene: TRBV4-3
CDR3aa: ASSQEPLNTEAF

d_gene: -
j_gene: TRBJ1-4
v_gene: TRBV23-1
CDR3aa: ASSLPQDSEVYEKLF

d_gene: -
j_gene: TRBJ2-5
v_gene: TRBV7-2
CDR3aa: ASSLAKGLGETQY

d_gene: -
j_gene: TRBJ1-4
v_gene: TRBV7-9
CDR3aa: ASSKGDISGEKLF

d_gene: -
j_gene: TRBJ2-5
v_gene: TRBV7-2
CDR3aa: ASSLRVETQY

d_gene: TRBD1
j_gene: TRBJ2-3
v_gene: TRBV19
CDR3aa: ASSPGQGTTDTQY

d_gene: -
j_gene: TRBJ1-2
v_gene: TRBV6-5
CDR3aa: ASTGGRGYT

d_gene: -
j_gene: TRBJ1-2
v_gene: TRBV7-9
CDR3aa: ASSLMLYGYT

d_gene: TRBD2
j_gene: TRBJ2-1
v_gene: TRBV6-4
CDR3aa: ASSELAGAYNEQF

d_gene: -
j_gene: TRBJ1-1
v_gene: TRBV3-1/TRBV3-2
CDR3aa: ASTAGRMGAF

d_gene: TRBD1
j_gene: TRBJ1-2
v_gene: TRBV18
CDR3aa: ASSPLEGAQGYT

d_gene: TRBD1
j_gene: TRBJ1-5
v_gene: TRBV28
CDR3aa: ASSQPTGDQPQH

d_gene: -
j_gene: TRBJ1-3
v_gene: TRBV3-1/TRBV3-2
CDR3aa: ASSHYTTGNTGDTIY

d_gene: -
j_gene: TRBJ2-1
v_gene: TRBV5-5
CDR3aa: ASSVWGSYNEQF

d_gene: -
j_gene: TRBJ2-1
v_gene: TRBV28
CDR3aa: ASRLLRGAENNEQF

d_gene: -
j_gene: TRBJ1-1
v_gene: TRBV6-5
CDR3aa: ASRSGLYTEAF

d_gene: TRBD1
j_gene: TRBJ1-1
v_gene: TRBV5-1
CDR3aa: ASSPDRGEAF

d_gene: -
j_gene: TRBJ1-4
v_gene: TRBV7-9
CDR3aa: ASSLMTGIAGGEKLF

d_gene: -
j_gene: TRBJ2-1
v_gene: TRBV6-2/TRBV6-3
CDR3aa: ASSAINEQF

d_gene: -
j_gene: TRBJ2-7
v_gene: TRBV30
CDR3aa: SSLRRGPNEQY

d_gene: TRBD2
j_gene: TRBJ2-1
v_gene: TRBV30
CDR3aa: AWSVASGNEQF

d_gene: -
j_gene: TRBJ2-2
v_gene: TRBV7-6
CDR3aa: ASSPVLTNTGELF

d_gene: -
j_gene: TRBJ2-6
v_gene: TRBV7-9
CDR3aa: ASSLVWGDPSGANVLT

d_gene: -
j_gene: TRBJ1-4
v_gene: TRBV7-2
CDR3aa: ASSLGGGASEKLF

d_gene: -
j_gene: TRBJ1-3
v_gene: TRBV11-2
CDR3aa: ASSLGARGNTIY

d_gene: TRBD1
j_gene: TRBJ1-6
v_gene: TRBV19
CDR3aa: ASRWDRGPSPLH

d_gene: -
j_gene: TRBJ2-1
v_gene: TRBV24-1
CDR3aa: ATSDLVGLGDEQF

d_gene: -
j_gene: TRBJ2-1
v_gene: TRBV5-1
CDR3aa: ASSLERTYIYNEQF

d_gene: TRBD2
j_gene: TRBJ2-3
v_gene: TRBV14
CDR3aa: ASSRLALTDTQY

d_gene: -
j_gene: TRBJ1-1
v_gene: TRBV21-1
CDR3aa: ASTWGDRAF

d_gene: -
j_gene: TRBJ2-7
v_gene: TRBV6-6
CDR3aa: ASSLQASEQY

d_gene: -
j_gene: TRBJ1-1
v_gene: TRBV4-3
CDR3aa: ASSRGLEGATEAF

d_gene: -
j_gene: TRBJ2-2
v_gene: TRBV10-1
CDR3aa: ASRSVTGELF

d_gene: TRBD1
j_gene: TRBJ1-1
v_gene: TRBV7-9
CDR3aa: ASSQRTGGSAF

d_gene: -
j_gene: TRBJ1-1
v_gene: TRBV7-9
CDR3aa: ASRGRQGDTEAF

d_gene: TRBD1
j_gene: TRBJ2-4
v_gene: TRBV19
CDR3aa: ASSIGPLRTGQNIQY

d_gene: -
j_gene: TRBJ2-7
v_gene: TRBV7-2
CDR3aa: ASSLSSSYEQY

d_gene: -
j_gene: TRBJ1-1
v_gene: TRBV5-6
CDR3aa: ASSLRAAEAF

d_gene: -
j_gene: TRBJ2-3
v_gene: TRBV11-2
CDR3aa: ASSLARRSSSTDTQY

d_gene: -
j_gene: TRBJ1-1
v_gene: TRBV6-5
CDR3aa: ASRLNRGADTEAF

d_gene: TRBD2
j_gene: TRBJ2-7
v_gene: TRBV7-8
CDR3aa: ASSLELGRGYEQY

d_gene: -
j_gene: TRBJ2-5
v_gene: TRBV2
CDR3aa: ASSGEFQETQY

d_gene: TRBD1
j_gene: TRBJ1-2
v_gene: TRBV27
CDR3aa: ASSQNRGLTGYT

d_gene: TRBD2
j_gene: TRBJ2-2
v_gene: TRBV9
CDR3aa: ASSGRTSGSTGELF

d_gene: TRBD1
j_gene: TRBJ1-4
v_gene: TRBV2
CDR3aa: ASNRPGQTNEKLF

d_gene: TRBD2
j_gene: TRBJ2-1
v_gene: TRBV2
CDR3aa: ASSRPTSGRANEQF

d_gene: -
j_gene: TRBJ1-1
v_gene: TRBV11-3
CDR3aa: ASSSRTYTEAF

d_gene: -
j_gene: TRBJ2-7
v_gene: TRBV28
CDR3aa: ASSSGLRTYGQY

d_gene: -
j_gene: TRBJ2-6
v_gene: TRBV2
CDR3aa: ASTVGALTSGANVLT

d_gene: -
j_gene: TRBJ2-1
v_gene: TRBV7-2
CDR3aa: ASSLAHQTGDEQF

d_gene: -
j_gene: TRBJ2-5
v_gene: TRBV5-1
CDR3aa: ASSLFSQETQY